This is a list of T cell receptor beta chains from one sample in a study of blood T cell repertoires in COVID-19. Measured with immunoSEQ multiplex PCR; TCRdb has only the in-frame clones, and not every one. The table shows around 460,000 clones, with roughly 90% occurring only once. The sample consisted of peripheral blood. The receptor set was obtained from a man between 18 and 35 years old with COVID-19, enrolled during active disease. Each CDR3 is given with its conserved first and last residue. The D gene is left open where the match is weak. Clone size is shown for a subset of rows, as once, few, many or a class of expanded clone.

d_call	clone_size	v_call	j_call	cdr3_nt	cdr3_aa
TRBD1	NA	TRBV5-4	TRBJ2-7	TGTGCCAGCAGGTTGACAGGGGATGGGTCCTACGAGCAGTACTTC	CASRLTGDGSYEQYF
NA	few	TRBV19	TRBJ1-2	TGTGCCAGTAGTCCCCGATGGACGGGAAACTATGGCTACACCTTC	CASSPRWTGNYGYTF
TRBD1	NA	TRBV29-1	TRBJ2-3	TGCAGCGTTGTAGGGGGCCGGGGCACAGATACGCAGTATTTT	CSVVGGRGTDTQYF
TRBD2	NA	TRBV18	TRBJ2-4	TGTGCCAGCTCACCACCATCGAGGCTAGCGGGAGTGAACATTCAGTACTTC	CASSPPSRLAGVNIQYF
NA	NA	TRBV6-5	TRBJ1-6	TGTGCCAGCACTCCTACCCTCTCCTATAATTCACCCCTCCACTTT	CASTPTLSYNSPLHF
NA	few	TRBV18	TRBJ1-1	TGTGCCAGCTCACCACCCCTCGGTGCTCAGCGTGGAGCTTTCTTT	CASSPPLGAQRGAFF
TRBD2	NA	TRBV5-1	TRBJ2-2	TGCGCCAGCAGCTCCGGACTAGCGGGAACCGGGGAGCTGTTTTTT	CASSSGLAGTGELFF
NA	NA	TRBV29-1	TRBJ2-7	TGCAGCGTTAACACAGGGTTCGAGCAGTACTTC	CSVNTGFEQYF
TRBD2	NA	TRBV3-1/TRBV3-2	TRBJ2-1	TGTGCCAGCAGCGCGTTAGCGGGAGGGGAGACTGAGCAGTTCTTC	CASSALAGGETEQFF
NA	NA	TRBV5-5	TRBJ2-1	TGTGCCAGCCTCTTTGGGGCGTACAATGAGCAGTTCTTC	CASLFGAYNEQFF
TRBD2	NA	TRBV4-2	TRBJ2-1	TGTGCCAGCAGCCAACACGAGCGGGGGGAATGGAATGAGCAGTTCTTC	CASSQHERGEWNEQFF
TRBD2	NA	TRBV5-4	TRBJ2-1	TGTGCCAGCAGAAACCCCTCGGGAGGCCAATACAATGAGCAGTTCTTC	CASRNPSGGQYNEQFF
TRBD2	NA	TRBV6-6	TRBJ2-7	TGTGCCAGCAGTTACGGTATCTCAGCGGGGGCCTACGAGCAGTACTTC	CASSYGISAGAYEQYF
NA	NA	TRBV9	TRBJ2-1	TGTGCCAGCAGCGTAGGTGCGGGAAGCTCCTACAATGAGCAGTTCTTC	CASSVGAGSSYNEQFF
NA	once	TRBV19	TRBJ2-1	TGTGCCAGTAGAGGGACTTACAATGAGCAGTTCTTC	CASRGTYNEQFF
NA	NA	TRBV19	TRBJ1-5	TGTGCCAGTAGTCTCAGGACGGGATATCAGCCCCAGCATTTT	CASSLRTGYQPQHF
TRBD1	NA	TRBV5-1	TRBJ2-1	TGCGCCAGCAGCTTTACGGACAGGGAGAACAATGAGCAGTTCTTC	CASSFTDRENNEQFF
TRBD1	NA	TRBV30	TRBJ1-2	TGTGCCTGGAGTGTAGGGGGCGGGGGCTACACCTTC	CAWSVGGGGYTF
NA	NA	TRBV20-1	TRBJ2-3	TGCAGTGCTAGTCTGGTGTTCCAGGGTGGTATTATGACAGATACGCAGTATTTT	CSASLVFQGGIMTDTQYF
NA	NA	TRBV6-2/TRBV6-3	TRBJ1-6	TGTGCCAGCAGCCCTCCAGTGCACCCTAATTCACCCCTCCACTTT	CASSPPVHPNSPLHF
NA	NA	TRBV27	TRBJ1-4	TGTGCCAGCAGTTTATCTGTGGGCCTGAATGAAAAACTGTTTTTT	CASSLSVGLNEKLFF
NA	NA	TRBV3-1/TRBV3-2	TRBJ2-3	TGTGCCAGCAGCCAACGTAGTAGCTCAGATACGCAGTATTTT	CASSQRSSSDTQYF
TRBD1	once	TRBV18	TRBJ2-5	TGTGCCAGCTCACCGACAGGGGGCTGGGAGACCCAGTACTTC	CASSPTGGWETQYF
NA	NA	TRBV12-5	TRBJ1-1	TGTGCTAGTGGTTTGTCGGTGGGGAGGACCACTGAAGCTTTCTTT	CASGLSVGRTTEAFF
NA	NA	TRBV11-2	TRBJ1-2	TGTGCCAGCGGGGGACTGGGAGCTAACTATGGCTACACCTTC	CASGGLGANYGYTF
NA	NA	TRBV3-1/TRBV3-2	TRBJ1-1	TGTGCCAGCAGCCAAGTAGGCAGGTCGACTGAAGCTTTCTTT	CASSQVGRSTEAFF
TRBD1	NA	TRBV5-5	TRBJ1-5	TGTGCCAGCAGCTTGGAGTGGGGACAGGGTAGGGGGAGCAATCAGCCCCAGCATTTT	CASSLEWGQGRGSNQPQHF
NA	NA	TRBV7-9	TRBJ1-1	TGTGCCAGCAGCTTCACAGGTGAAGCTTTCTTT	CASSFTGEAFF
NA	NA	TRBV6-2/TRBV6-3	TRBJ1-2	TGTGCCAGCAGCCACAGGGTAAACTATGGCTACACCTTC	CASSHRVNYGYTF
NA	NA	TRBV15	TRBJ2-1	TGTGCCACCAGCAGAGAACGGGGCTCCTACAATGAGCAGTTCTTC	CATSRERGSYNEQFF
TRBD2	NA	TRBV13	TRBJ2-7	TGTGCCAGCAGCTTAGATGGGGGACTAGCGGGAGCCGATTCATACGAGCAGTACTTC	CASSLDGGLAGADSYEQYF
NA	few	TRBV14	TRBJ2-6	TGTGCCAGCAGCCAAGGTGCGGTTACCATTACCCAACCCCCCCCTGGGGCCAACGTCCTGACTTTC	CASSQGAVTITQPPPGANVLTF
NA	NA	TRBV7-9	TRBJ2-1	TGTGCCAGCAGCTTCCGGGGGGCTATACAGTACAATGAGCAGTTCTTC	CASSFRGAIQYNEQFF
NA	NA	TRBV4-1	TRBJ1-5	TGCGCCAGCAGCCAAGGGACGGGGAGCAATCAGCCCCAGCATTTT	CASSQGTGSNQPQHF